The TCR beta chain described here comes from a study of shared clonotypes between healthy human individuals. Background on the study: Used for every donor were three CD4 naive, three CD4 memory, two CD8 naive and one CD8 memory plate. Overall study results and limits: Depth was large, yet rarefaction showed that sorted-subset sequencing was incomplete.

Donors, without exception, were Caucasian adults residing in Nashville, Tennessee. CD4+ cells were split into CD45RA+ naive and CD45RA-negative memory subsets. Some clones are missing from TCRdb's copy, which holds only in-frame ones; the method was immunoSEQ multiplex PCR. The sample yields 2 million to 3 million clones, under 95% seen once. As to this clone: The antigen is unknown.

Between the trimmed V and J ends, which lost 4 bases and 5 bases, there was a span of 15 bases. Germline V CDR1 and CDR2: MGHRA, YSYEKL. CDR3 length equals 14 residues. The specimen sequenced was naive CD4+ T cells from PBMCs. As for subset: CD45RA+ positively selected. This clonotype originated in a young man in good health. Some clones in this sample may be carry-over from other donors' samples. The chain recombines TRBV4-1 with TRBJ2-7; weak D call: TRBD2 (5 bases). CDR3 nucleotides: TGCGCCAGCAGCCCTGAGGGTCGTGTTGACGAGCAGTACTTC. Translated: CASSPEGRVDEQYF.